Included here is one T cell receptor (beta chain) sequence, with context. The antigen is unknown. The sample comes from a study of T cells in narcolepsy. For the study at large: Enrolled donors included narcolepsy type 1 or type 2 patients and healthy controls. The study, taken as a whole, reports: Autoreactive clone sequences were missing from some blood memory CD4+ repertoires. Autoreactive clonotypes reportedly recurred in blood of same and different patients, not controls.

Produced via immunoSEQ multiplex PCR; TCRdb's table is partial and in-frame only. The sample consists of around 25,000 clones, about 80% of them appearing once. Germline V gives CDR1 SGHNT, CDR2 YENEEA. The V segment lost 3 bases and the J segment 9 bases; nucleotides outside the gene matches: 11. The CDR3 runs to 14 residues. The V and J genes are TRBV11-3 and TRBJ2-7; 7 bases line up with TRBD1. The sequencing sample was made of CD45RA- memory CD4+ T cells from PBMCs. The TCR originated in a human donor with narcolepsy. CDR3 residues: CASSLPPGQTRQYF. Written as DNA, the CDR3 is TGTGCCAGCAGCTTGCCCCCGGGACAGACTCGGCAGTACTTC.